What follows describes a single T cell receptor (beta chain). Antigen: not known. TCRdb's table, derived via immunoSEQ multiplex PCR, lists solely in-frame clones and lacks some. The sample lists 6,000 or so clones; roughly 84% were seen once. These data are taken from a study of PD-1 blockade in classical Hodgkin lymphoma. All the patients suffered relapse after autologous stem cell transplantation, and brentuximab vedotin exposure differed. Patients had relapsed/refractory classical Hodgkin lymphoma with complete response, partial response or progressive disease as best response. Points from the study as a whole: For complete responders, baseline diversity was comparable to that of newly diagnosed patients. At baseline, newly diagnosed patients reportedly showed less TCR diversity than healthy donors.

With 3 bases removed from V and 4 bases from J, the gap between germline ends came to 7 bases. Germline values: CDR1 MNHEY, CDR2 SMNVEV (reference sequence). This CDR3 has 12 residues. The clonotype was recovered from a human donor with classical Hodgkin lymphoma. This chain links TRBV27 with TRBJ2-7; D is unresolved. The material was peripheral blood mononuclear cells (PBMCs), obtained before the second cycle of nivolumab. Written as DNA, the CDR3 is TGTGCCAGCAGTTTTTCCGGGTACGAGCAGTACGTC. As protein: CASSFSGYEQYV.